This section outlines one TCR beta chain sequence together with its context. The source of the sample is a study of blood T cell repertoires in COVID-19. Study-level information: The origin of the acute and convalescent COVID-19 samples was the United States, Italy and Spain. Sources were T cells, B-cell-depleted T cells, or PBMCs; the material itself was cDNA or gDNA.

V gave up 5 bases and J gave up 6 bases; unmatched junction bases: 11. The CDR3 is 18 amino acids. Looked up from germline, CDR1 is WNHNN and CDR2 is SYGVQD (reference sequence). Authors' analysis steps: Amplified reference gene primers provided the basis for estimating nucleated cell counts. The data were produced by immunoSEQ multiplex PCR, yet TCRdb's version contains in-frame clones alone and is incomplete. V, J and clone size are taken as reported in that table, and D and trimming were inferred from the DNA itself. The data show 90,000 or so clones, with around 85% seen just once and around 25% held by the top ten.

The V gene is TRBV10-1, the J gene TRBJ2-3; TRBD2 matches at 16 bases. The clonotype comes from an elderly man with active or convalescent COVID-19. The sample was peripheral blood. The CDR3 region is CASSPAGTSGGASDTQYF. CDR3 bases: TGCGCCAGCAGTCCCGCCGGGACTAGCGGGGGGGCCTCCGATACGCAGTATTTT.